This T cell receptor (beta chain) was found in a study of identical twins. Notes on the study in general: Analyses of zero insertions could, in part, be confounded by invariant MAIT and iNKT cells. Findings came from cross-sectional statistics, without long-term follow-up of donors.

Using its own MiXCR run on the 5' RACE reads, TCRdb lists one record per CDR3 protein. The data contain around 480,000 distinct CDR3 sequences, 14% of them singletons. This clonotype showed up just a few times. Antigen unknown. Only healthy Caucasians were included as donors. V was pared by 6 bases and J by 1 base, with 13 bases between. The V gene's germline CDR1 is MNHNS and CDR2 SASEGT. CDR3 length: 15 residues. The same sample was also studied in work on yellow fever vaccine responses in identical twins. This second study says: Reports say the vaccine T cell response in twins looked partly convergent and partly personalized.

This TCR derives from a woman aged 18-29 years in good health. V and J are TRBV6-1 and TRBJ1-5; D is ambiguous. Sequencing was done on a sample of CD4+ T cells sorted from blood. As DNA, the CDR3 is TGTGCCAGCAGACGAGGGCGGGTAAGCAATCAGCCCCAGCATTTT. Its translation is CASRRGRVSNQPQHF.